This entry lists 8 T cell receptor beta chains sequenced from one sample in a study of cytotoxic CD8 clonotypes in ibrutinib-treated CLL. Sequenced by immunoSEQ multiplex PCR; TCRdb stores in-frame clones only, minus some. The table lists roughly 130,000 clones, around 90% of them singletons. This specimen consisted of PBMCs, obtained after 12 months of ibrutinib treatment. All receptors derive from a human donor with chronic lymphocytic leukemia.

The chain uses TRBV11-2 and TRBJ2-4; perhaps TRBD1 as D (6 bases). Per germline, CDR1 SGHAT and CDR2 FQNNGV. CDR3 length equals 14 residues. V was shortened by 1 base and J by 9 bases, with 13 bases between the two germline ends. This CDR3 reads CASSLGTVELIQYF. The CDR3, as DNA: TGTGCCAGCAGCTTAGGGACAGTCGAACTCATTCAGTACTTC.

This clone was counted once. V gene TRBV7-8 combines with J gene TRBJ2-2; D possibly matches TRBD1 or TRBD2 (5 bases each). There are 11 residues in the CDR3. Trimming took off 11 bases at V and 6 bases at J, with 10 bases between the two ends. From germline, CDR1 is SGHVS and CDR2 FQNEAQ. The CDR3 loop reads CACPGPGELFF. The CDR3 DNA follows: TGTGCCTGTCCGGGGCCCGGGGAGCTGTTTTTT.

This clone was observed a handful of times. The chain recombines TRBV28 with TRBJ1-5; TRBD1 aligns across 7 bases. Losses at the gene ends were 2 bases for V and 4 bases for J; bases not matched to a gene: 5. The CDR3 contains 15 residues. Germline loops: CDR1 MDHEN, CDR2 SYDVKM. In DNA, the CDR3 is TGTGCCAGCAGTTTACCACAGGGGATAAATCAGCCCCAGCATTTT. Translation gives CASSLPQGINQPQHF.

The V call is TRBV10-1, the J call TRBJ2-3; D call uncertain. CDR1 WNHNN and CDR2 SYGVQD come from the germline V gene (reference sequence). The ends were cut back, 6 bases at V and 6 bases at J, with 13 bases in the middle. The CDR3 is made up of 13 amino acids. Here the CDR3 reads CASSPLSGDTQYF. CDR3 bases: TGCGCCAGCAGCCCCCTTAGTGGGGATACGCAGTATTTT.

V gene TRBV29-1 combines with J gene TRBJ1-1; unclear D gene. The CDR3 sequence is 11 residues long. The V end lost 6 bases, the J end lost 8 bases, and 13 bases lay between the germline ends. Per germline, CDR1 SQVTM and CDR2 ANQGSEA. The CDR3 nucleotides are TGCAGCGTCGACCAACCCTTAGAAGCTTTCTTT. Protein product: CSVDQPLEAFF.

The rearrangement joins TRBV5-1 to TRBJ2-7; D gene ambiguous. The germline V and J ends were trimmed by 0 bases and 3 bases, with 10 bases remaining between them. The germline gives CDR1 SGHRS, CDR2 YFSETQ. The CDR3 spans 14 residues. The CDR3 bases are TGCGCCAGCAGCTTGGGCCCGGATTACTACGAGCAGTACTTC. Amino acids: CASSLGPDYYEQYF. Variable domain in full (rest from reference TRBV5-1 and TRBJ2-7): KAGVTQTPRYLIKTRGQQVTLSCSPISGHRSVSWYQQTPGQGLQFLFEYFSETQRNKGNFPGRFSGRQFSNSRSEMNVSTLELGDSALYLCASSLGPDYYEQYFGPGTRLTVT.

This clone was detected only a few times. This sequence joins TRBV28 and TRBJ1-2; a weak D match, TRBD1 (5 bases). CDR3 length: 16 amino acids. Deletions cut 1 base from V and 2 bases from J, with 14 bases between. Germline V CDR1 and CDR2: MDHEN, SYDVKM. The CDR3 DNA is TGTGCCAGCAGTTTATTAGAGACAGCCGTAAACTATGGCTACACCTTC. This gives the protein CASSLLETAVNYGYTF.

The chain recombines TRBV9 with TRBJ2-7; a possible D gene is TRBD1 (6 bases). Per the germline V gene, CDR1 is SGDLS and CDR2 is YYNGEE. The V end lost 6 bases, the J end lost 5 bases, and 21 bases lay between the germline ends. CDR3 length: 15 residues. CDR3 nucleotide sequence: TGTGCCAGCACCCGGTCGGGCACAGGGTGGGACGAGCAGTACTTC. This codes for CASTRSGTGWDEQYF.